Each of the 8 T cell receptor beta chains below was sequenced from the same sample in a study of shared clonotypes between healthy human individuals. Some clones are missing from TCRdb's copy, which holds only in-frame ones; the method was immunoSEQ multiplex PCR. The sample lists some 2.3 million clones; 85% to 95% were seen once. Source material: naive CD4+ T cells from PBMCs. As for subset: CD45RA+ positively selected. Receptors originate from a man aged 18 to 29 in good health. Some clones in this sample may be carry-over from other donors' samples.

V gene TRBV19 combines with J gene TRBJ2-7, with TRBD1 as a possible D gene (5 bases). CDR1 is LNHDA, CDR2 SQIVND, per germline (reference sequence). The CDR3 contains 15 residues. The germline V and J ends were trimmed by 6 bases and 0 bases, with 15 bases remaining between them. CDR3: CASSFRASSSYEQYF. Written as DNA, the CDR3 is TGTGCCAGTAGCTTCAGGGCCTCAAGCTCCTACGAGCAGTACTTC.

The chain recombines TRBV7-3 with TRBJ2-7, with 9 bases fitting TRBD1. Germline values: CDR1 SGHTA, CDR2 FQGTGA. Trimming cost V 2 bases and J 5 bases; bases outside gene matches: 7. CDR3 length: 15 residues. The CDR3 protein is CASSLLGQGFDEQYF. In DNA, the CDR3 is TGTGCCAGCAGCTTACTGGGACAGGGTTTTGACGAGCAGTACTTC.

This chain uses TRBV28 with TRBJ1-5; no clear D gene. Trimming shortened V by 1 base and J by 6 bases, and 13 bases separated the two germline ends. This CDR3 is built from 15 residues. The germline V gene encodes CDR1 MDHEN and CDR2 SYDVKM. The CDR3 protein is CASSLSTYNFQPQHF. The CDR3 coding sequence is TGTGCCAGCAGTTTATCCACGTATAACTTTCAGCCCCAGCATTTT.

This chain links TRBV7-8 with TRBJ2-5; D is unresolved. The DNA end is a closer match to TRBJ2-7, so the J assignment may be wrong. This CDR3 has 13 amino acids. CDR1 and CDR2 from the germline V gene are SGHVS and FQNEAQ. The CDR3: CASSFQETYEQYF. Here the CDR3 DNA reads TGTGCCAGCAGCTTTCAGGAAACCTACGAGCAGTACTTC.

The chain is built from TRBV19 and TRBJ1-5, with unresolved D. The V end lost 6 bases, the J end lost 3 bases, and 12 bases lay between the germline ends. CDR1 and CDR2 from the germline V gene are LNHDA and SQIVND (reference sequence). The CDR3 length is 14 residues. The DNA of the CDR3 is TGTGCCAGTAGCGTGGGAAAGTTCAATCAGCCCCAGCATTTT. It is translated as CASSVGKFNQPQHF.

The genes are TRBV30 and TRBJ2-3, with 8 positions matching TRBD2. Germline CDR1 GTSNPN, CDR2 SVGIG (reference sequence). CDR3 length equals 13 residues. V lost 3 bases and J lost 5; bases outside the gene matches: 4. CDR3 in amino acids: CAWSRAGEDTQYF. CDR3 DNA: TGTGCCTGGAGCAGAGCGGGAGAAGATACGCAGTATTTT.

The chain has TRBV5-1 and TRBJ2-1; tentatively, D is TRBD2 (7 bases). CDR1 and CDR2 (germline): SGHRS, YFSETQ. This CDR3 has 16 residues. V gave up 0 bases and J gave up 2 bases, with 12 bases separating them. The CDR3 protein is CASSLDRGAPYNEQFF. CDR3 nucleotide sequence: TGCGCCAGCAGCTTGGATCGGGGGGCGCCCTACAATGAGCAGTTCTTC.

The chain recombines TRBV7-2 with TRBJ1-4; 10 positions match TRBD1. The CDR3 totals 14 residues. The J segment lost 8 bases and the V segment lost 5 bases, leaving 5 bases of the junction unmatched. Germline CDR1 is SGHTA and CDR2 is FQGNSA. CDR3 DNA: TGTGCCAGCAGCAGACAGGGGGCTTTCGAAAAACTGTTTTTT. It specifies CASSRQGAFEKLFF.